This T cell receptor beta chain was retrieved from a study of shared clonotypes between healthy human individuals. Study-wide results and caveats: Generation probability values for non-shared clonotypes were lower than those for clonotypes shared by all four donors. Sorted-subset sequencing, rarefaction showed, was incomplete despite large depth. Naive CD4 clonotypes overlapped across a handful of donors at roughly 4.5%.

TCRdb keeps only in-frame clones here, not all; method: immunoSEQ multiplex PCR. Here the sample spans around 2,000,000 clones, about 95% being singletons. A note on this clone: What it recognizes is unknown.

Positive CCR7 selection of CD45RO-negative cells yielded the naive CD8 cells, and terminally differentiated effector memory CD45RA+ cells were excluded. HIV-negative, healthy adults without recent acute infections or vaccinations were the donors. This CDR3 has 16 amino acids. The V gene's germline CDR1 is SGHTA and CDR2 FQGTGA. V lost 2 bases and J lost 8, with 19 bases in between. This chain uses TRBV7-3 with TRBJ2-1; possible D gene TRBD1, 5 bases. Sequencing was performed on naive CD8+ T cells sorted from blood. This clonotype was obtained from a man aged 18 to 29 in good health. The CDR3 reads CASSLDGSGRWDEQFF. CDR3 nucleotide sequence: TGTGCCAGCAGCTTAGACGGGTCAGGGCGTTGGGATGAGCAGTTCTTC.